The following is a TCR beta chain sequence with its context. Method: immunoSEQ multiplex PCR; TCRdb's copy keeps in-frame clones and lacks some. The table records a few hundred thousand clones, 70% to 90% of them present only once. These data come from a study of blood T cell repertoires in COVID-19. The J segment lost 7 bases and the V segment lost 5 bases, leaving 8 bases of the junction unmatched. This CDR3 has 15 amino acids. Germline assignment: CDR1 SGHTA and CDR2 FQGNSA. This TCR derives from a woman aged 35 to 49 who had recovered from COVID-19. The chain recombines TRBV7-2 with TRBJ1-6; TRBD1 matches at 7 bases. The specimen sequenced was PBMCs or T cells enriched from blood (not recorded which). CDR3 sequence (DNA): TGTGCCAGCAGCCCCCCAGGGGGTAGAAATTCACCCCTCCACTTT. It translates to CASSPPGGRNSPLHF.